This TCR beta chain was recovered during a study of Ad26.COV2.S vaccination and SARS-CoV-2 variants. Looking at the study overall: Within the COV1001 Ad26.COV2.S trial arm, the donor was enrolled.

Germline loops: CDR1 SGHKS, CDR2 YYEKEE (reference sequence). CDR3 length: 14 amino acids. V shed 0 bases and J shed 2 bases, with 6 bases lying between them. The treatment was: 19 received Ad26.COV2.S at low or high dose, single or two shots; roughly 5 received placebo; per-sample allocation not given. The investigators took samples on day 63 after the first vaccine or placebo injection. A Boston donor was an adult aged 18-55 years. Clones were sequenced by immunoSEQ multiplex PCR, and TCRdb holds only the in-frame ones, with some missing. The table shows about 400,000 clones, with over 75% occurring only once.

Specimen: peripheral blood, collected in a trial of Ad26.COV2.S vaccine versus placebo. This TCR derives from a person aged 18-60 years who received the Ad26.COV2.S COVID-19 vaccine or a placebo. The gene calls are TRBV5-5 and TRBJ1-5; possibly TRBD1 for D (5 bases). The CDR3 sequence: CASSLGGGNQPQHF. The CDR3 nucleotides are TGTGCCAGCAGCTTGGGAGGGGGCAATCAGCCCCAGCATTTT.